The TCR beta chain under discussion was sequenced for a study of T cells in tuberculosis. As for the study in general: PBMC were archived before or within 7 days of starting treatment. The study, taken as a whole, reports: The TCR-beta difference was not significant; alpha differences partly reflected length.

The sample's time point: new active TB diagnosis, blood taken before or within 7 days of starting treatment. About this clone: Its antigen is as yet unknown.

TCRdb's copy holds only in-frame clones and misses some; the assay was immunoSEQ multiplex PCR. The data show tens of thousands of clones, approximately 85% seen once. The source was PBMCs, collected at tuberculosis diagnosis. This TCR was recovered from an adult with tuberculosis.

Here the CDR3 reads CASSLTGGTDTQYF. In nucleotides, the CDR3 is TGTGCCAGCAGCTTAACGGGAGGGACAGATACGCAGTATTTT. V and J are TRBV7-3 and TRBJ2-3; 7 bases agree with TRBD2. The CDR3 has 14 amino acids. V lost 0 bases and J lost 3; bases outside the gene matches: 0. Germline V gene data show CDR1 as SGHTA and CDR2 as FQGTGA.